This TCR beta chain was identified during a study of T cell repertoires in cytomegalovirus infection. With V trimmed by 2 bases and J by 10 bases, 1 base remained unmatched. The CDR3 loop spans 12 amino acids. Per the germline V gene, CDR1 is MNHNY and CDR2 is SVGAGI (reference sequence). A single record per CDR3 protein comes from TCRdb applying MiXCR to the reads. Here the sample spans 110,000 to 150,000 distinct CDR3 sequences, about 31% being singletons. As to this clonotype: The target antigen is unknown.

This clonotype was sampled from a human donor in good health (CMV status not recorded). Some clones in this sample may be carry-over from other donors' samples. This specimen consisted of CD8+ T cells from cultured PBMCs, obtained from culture after CMV antigen stimulation. The V and J genes are TRBV6-6 and TRBJ1-2; 10 bases agree with TRBD1. CDR3 DNA: TGTGCCAGCAGTTACGGGACAGGGGACTACACCTTC. It encodes CASSYGTGDYTF.